This TCR beta chain is from a study of post-analysis software for immune sequencing data (dated by TCRdb to the mid-2010s). Notes on the research overall: Recorded disease courses included relapsing-remitting, secondary progressive and progressive-relapsing multiple sclerosis, with some patients lacking subtype annotation. A subset of samples was prepared in parallel using single-end sample barcoding, then pooled and co-amplified after Illumina adapter ligation. Patient repertoires were compared against 11 to 12 previously published healthy control repertoires from donors aged about 6 to 27 years. Points the paper makes about the study in general: The control group was slightly older than the multiple sclerosis patient group. Significantly higher frequencies in patients than in controls were found for roughly 5 TRBV segments, including TRBV5-6, TRBV5-1 and TRBV20-1. Direct clustering with F measure showed strong co-clustering of samples prepared in the same batch, prompting a batch-effect correction. Significantly lower normalized Chao1 diversity was found in multiple sclerosis patients than in controls, suggesting substantial peripheral T-cell clonal expansion.

This clonotype occurred a few times. There is no known antigen for this receptor. No base quality information exists; no much larger clone differs at one position. Libraries were made using PCR. Sequenced on an Illumina HiSeq 2500. To reduce PCR and sequencing biases, unique molecular identifiers were incorporated into the TCR beta cDNA libraries. Some 500,000 cDNA molecules were obtained per 1 to 10 million input T cells, so each molecule approximated one T cell. The patient libraries were prepared and sequenced with the same protocol used for the earlier healthy control dataset. Samples belonging to the same batch were prepared together, multiplexed and sequenced on a shared HiSeq lane. On the study's bioinformatics: Raw barcoded reads were processed with MIGEC, discarding single-read molecular identifier groups before consensus assembly and CDR3 extraction. VDJtools was used for post-analysis of the clonotype tables, and diversity was normalized by down-sampling every dataset to the size of the smallest sample. Repertoire overlap clustering matched CDR3 amino acid but not nucleotide sequences to correct batch-related cross-sample contamination. Using fastp at Q25 and MiXCR, TCRdb reprocessed the public reads and kept productive beta chains. Entries are consolidated by CDR3 protein sequence, retaining the most common genes and DNA. The V and J calls were determined by TCRdb, not by the authors. The sample records hundreds of thousands of distinct CDR3 sequences, over 35% of which are singletons. The ten most abundant clones make up about an eighth of the sample.

To demonstrate the VDJtools post-analysis software, TCR beta repertoires were profiled from the peripheral blood of roughly 12 young patients with multiple sclerosis. The patients with multiple sclerosis were children and adolescents between roughly 6 and 15 years of age. From cysteine to phenylalanine, the CDR3 is 14 amino acids long. The CDR3 DNA has 42 bases and is translated from base 1. In the germline V gene (reference sequence), CDR1 corresponds to LGHDT and CDR2 to YNNKEL. Sequenced input: blood. Recombination joined TRBV3-1 with TRBJ2-5; the D gene is perhaps TRBD1 or TRBD2, as each covers 5 bases. The J call may be in error: the DNA end matches TRBJ2-7 better. This receptor was obtained from a girl aged 10-17 years with multiple sclerosis. The nucleotides read TGTGCCAGCAGCAGAATCAGGGAGTATAGCGAGCAGTACTTC. Translated, it reads CASSRIREYSEQYF.